Each of the 26 T cell receptor beta chains below was sequenced from the same sample in a study of OX40 agonist ivuxolimab in advanced cancers. Produced via immunoSEQ multiplex PCR; TCRdb's table is partial and in-frame only. Among 65,000 to 95,000 clones listed, roughly 89% were seen once. Specimen: CD4+ or CD8+ T cells sorted from blood, collected in a trial of the OX40 agonist ivuxolimab. All receptors come from an adult with an advanced solid tumor such as melanoma, head and neck, liver or kidney cancer.

Only one count was recorded for this clone. J is TRBJ2-1 and V is TRBV2, with D unclear. Trimming removed 1 base at V and 7 bases at J, with 14 bases between. The CDR3 sequence is 15 residues long. Germline CDR1 SNHLY, CDR2 FYNNEI. The chain's CDR3 is CASSEGRRPGNEQFF. The CDR3 bases are TGTGCCAGCAGTGAAGGTAGACGTCCTGGGAATGAGCAGTTCTTC.

The V call is TRBV27, the J call TRBJ1-2; D is undetermined. CDR3 length equals 14 residues. The germline CDR1 and CDR2 sequences are MNHEY and SMNVEV (reference sequence). The germline V and J ends were trimmed by 4 bases and 4 bases, with 13 bases remaining between them. CDR3 loop: CASSWGGLPYGYTF. CDR3 coding DNA: TGTGCCAGCAGTTGGGGAGGGCTTCCCTATGGCTACACCTTC.

The J gene is TRBJ1-4, the V gene TRBV28; TRBD1 matches at 8 bases. V shed 10 bases and J 7 bases; nucleotides not matched to a gene: 17. CDR1 and CDR2 from the germline V gene are MDHEN and SYDVKM. The CDR3 is 16 amino acids. This chain's CDR3 is CATSQPGGRGLEKLFF. The CDR3 DNA follows: TGTGCCACCAGCCAACCGGGGGGCAGGGGGCTTGAAAAACTGTTTTTT.

This chain links TRBV9 with TRBJ2-7; D is unresolved. The V gene lost 1 base and the J gene lost 2 bases, with 13 bases spanning the gap. This CDR3 contains 15 residues. Per the germline V gene, CDR1 is SGDLS and CDR2 is YYNGEE. CDR3 residues: CASSVTGSVPYEQYF. As DNA, the CDR3 is TGTGCCAGCAGCGTAACCGGGTCTGTTCCCTACGAGCAGTACTTC.

The chain combines TRBV9 with TRBJ1-2; D might be TRBD1 (5 bases). The CDR3 runs to 14 residues. The V end was cut by 0 bases, the J end by 6 bases, with 12 bases between. The V gene's germline CDR1 is SGDLS and CDR2 YYNGEE. Here the CDR3 DNA reads TGTGCCAGCAGCGTAGTTGAGGGGCGGGATGGCTACACCTTC. Its translation: CASSVVEGRDGYTF.

This sequence joins TRBV7-3 and TRBJ2-7, with D possibly TRBD1 on 5 matching bases. Germline V gene sequence: CDR1 SGHTA, CDR2 FQGTGA. CDR3 length: 14 residues. V dropped 11 bases and J dropped 5 bases, with 22 bases sitting between them. DNA for the CDR3: TGTGCCCTTATTCCGTCCAGGGCGTTACACGAGCAGTACTTC. Translating it yields CALIPSRALHEQYF.

The sample holds one count of this clone. The V gene is TRBV4-2, the J gene TRBJ2-3, with 14 bases fitting TRBD2. This CDR3 spans 20 amino acids. CDR1 and CDR2 (germline): LGHNA, YNFKEQ. V trimming: 3 bases; J trimming: 5 bases; junction bases outside the gene matches: 16. Here the CDR3 DNA reads TGTGCCAGCAGCCACCGACCGGGACTAGCGGGAGAGTGGTATGGAGATACGCAGTATTTT. It translates to CASSHRPGLAGEWYGDTQYF.

Comment on this clone: At one boundary the junction diverges from the germline segment, which might be a read error. The chain recombines TRBV11-2 with TRBJ2-5, with TRBD2 identical over 7 bases. The germline CDR1 and CDR2 sequences are SGHAT and FQNNGV. The CDR3 length is 12 residues. CDR3 coding DNA: TGTGCCAGCAGCTCCGGCGGGGGTACCCTGTACTTC. This encodes CASSSGGGTLYF.

The rearrangement joins TRBV4-1 to TRBJ2-7; 10 bases map to TRBD1. J lost 7 bases, V lost 2 bases, and 11 bases had no gene match. The CDR3 loop spans 16 amino acids. CDR1 is MGHRA and CDR2 is YSYEKL in the germline V gene. The CDR3 reads CASSQRGQGGVGEQYV. CDR3 coding DNA: TGCGCCAGCAGCCAACGTGGACAGGGGGGAGTAGGGGAGCAGTACGTC.

The chain is built from TRBV14 and TRBJ1-2; the D gene is possibly TRBD1 (5 bases). The germline CDR1 and CDR2 sequences are SGHDN and FVKESK. The ends were cut back, 3 bases at V and 4 bases at J, with 15 bases in the middle. This CDR3 is built from 15 residues. As DNA, the CDR3 is TGTGCCAGCAGCCAGGGTGTAGGGGCCAGCTATGGCTACACCTTC. Protein sequence: CASSQGVGASYGYTF. The variable domain in full, completed from reference TRBV14 and TRBJ1-2, reads EAGVTQFPSHSVIEKGQTVTLRCDPISGHDNLYWYRRVMGKEIKFLLHFVKESKQDESGMPNNRFLAERTGGTYSTLKVQPAELEDSGVYFCASSQGVGASYGYTFGSGTRLTVV.

This sequence joins TRBV6-1 and TRBJ1-3; D call uncertain. There are 15 residues in the CDR3. V lost 5 bases and J 0 bases, leaving 11 bases between the germline ends. Per germline, CDR1 MNHNS and CDR2 SASEGT. The CDR3 DNA follows: TGTGCCAGCAGTCTAGATGGCTTCTCTGGAAACACCATATATTTT. Protein product: CASSLDGFSGNTIYF.

The V call is TRBV25-1, the J call TRBJ1-2; D perhaps matches TRBD1 (5 bases). CDR1 is MGHDK, CDR2 SYGVNS, per germline. The V end was cut by 10 bases, the J end by 3 bases, with 15 bases between. The length of the CDR3 is 13 residues. CDR3 protein: CAIQHSGDYGYTF. The CDR3 DNA follows: TGTGCCATCCAACACTCGGGGGACTATGGCTACACCTTC.

The chain recombines TRBV28 with TRBJ2-7; the D is unclear. V lost 5 bases to trimming and J lost 10 bases, with 15 bases between them. This CDR3 spans 12 amino acids. Germline-derived CDR1 and CDR2 are MDHEN and SYDVKM. This chain's CDR3 is CASSLPTALQYF. For the CDR3, the DNA is TGTGCCAGCAGTCTACCTACAGCGTTACAGTACTTC.

The chain joins TRBV6-4 to TRBJ1-1; TRBD1 matches at 11 bases. The ends lost 6 bases at V and 0 bases at J; junction bases unmatched: 12. The CDR3 loop spans 18 amino acids. Per the germline V gene, CDR1 is MRHNA and CDR2 is SNTAGT. CDR3 region: CASRWTGGSLGVNTEAFF. The CDR3 DNA reads as TGTGCCAGCAGGTGGACAGGGGGCAGTTTAGGGGTGAACACTGAAGCTTTCTTT.

This chain uses TRBV10-3 with TRBJ2-7; TRBD2 might be the D (6 bases). The germline V gene has CDR1 ENHRY and CDR2 SYGVKD. This CDR3 comprises 16 residues. V was clipped by 0 bases and J by 2 bases, with 14 bases between them. CDR3 bases: TGTGCCATCAGTGAGTCAAGACTAGTCGGGGCCTACGAGCAGTACTTC. Translated, it gives CAISESRLVGAYEQYF.

The chain employs TRBV7-8 and TRBJ2-2, with 8 bases that match TRBD1. The CDR3 runs 18 residues. Germline lookup yields CDR1 SGHVS and CDR2 FQNEAQ. Trimming took 3 bases from V and 4 from J; bases not matched to a gene: 13. CDR3 in DNA: TGTGCCAGCAGCTTTAGGGCCTTCGGACAGGGAAGCACCGGGGAGCTGTTTTTT. Protein sequence: CASSFRAFGQGSTGELFF.

This chain joins TRBV5-1 and TRBJ2-3, with unresolved D. The CDR3 covers 12 residues. With 0 bases removed from V and 4 bases from J, the gap between germline ends came to 3 bases. Looked up from germline, CDR1 is SGHRS and CDR2 is YFSETQ. CDR3 residues: CASSLVSDTQYF. The CDR3 DNA reads as TGCGCCAGCAGCTTGGTATCAGATACGCAGTATTTT.

V and J are TRBV2 and TRBJ1-2; no clear D gene. Germline V lookup: CDR1 SNHLY, CDR2 FYNNEI. Trimming cost V 4 bases and J 3 bases, with 6 bases left between them. This CDR3 is 12 amino acids long. CDR3 sequence: CASSGRDYGYTF. For the CDR3, the DNA is TGTGCCAGCAGTGGGCGGGACTATGGCTACACCTTC.

The chain employs TRBV18 and TRBJ1-5; no definite D call. The V gene's germline CDR1 is KGHSH and CDR2 LQKENI. V was trimmed by 4 bases and J by 4 bases, leaving 8 bases between them. This CDR3 spans 13 amino acids. CDR3 region: CASSRDNNQPQHF. DNA of the CDR3: TGTGCCAGCTCACGGGATAATAATCAGCCCCAGCATTTT.

Only one count was recorded for this clone. The chain recombines TRBV7-6 with TRBJ2-2, with D perhaps assigned TRBD1 or TRBD2 (7 bases each). Deletions cut 5 bases from V and 0 bases from J, with 16 bases between. CDR1 and CDR2 (germline): SGHVS, FNYEAQ. The CDR3 runs to 17 residues. For the CDR3, the DNA is TGTGCCAGCAGCCGAGGGGGGGGGACAGCGAACACCGGGGAGCTGTTTTTT. This codes for CASSRGGGTANTGELFF.

V and J are TRBV30 and TRBJ2-7; either TRBD1 or TRBD2 may supply D (5 bases each). Germline V CDR1 and CDR2: GTSNPN, SVGIG (reference sequence). The V end was cut by 3 bases, the J end by 4 bases, with 19 bases between. The CDR3 is made up of 15 amino acids. The chain's CDR3 is CAWSGAGAPFYEQYF. In nucleotides, the CDR3 is TGTGCCTGGAGCGGGGCCGGGGCACCGTTTTACGAGCAGTACTTC.

The V gene is TRBV23-1, the J gene TRBJ2-7, with 9 bases fitting TRBD1. TRBV23-1 is reported as an ORF; its role is uncertain. CDR3 length: 14 residues. V was pared by 7 bases and J by 6 bases, with 10 bases of the junction left unmatched. CDR3 residues: CASTTGQGEGEQYF. DNA for the CDR3: TGCGCCAGCACGACGGGACAGGGAGAGGGCGAGCAGTACTTC.

V usage is TRBV2 and J usage is TRBJ1-5; no clear D gene. V lost 3 bases, J lost 4 bases, and 10 bases lay in between. Germline assignment: CDR1 SNHLY and CDR2 FYNNEI. The CDR3 contains 14 residues. As DNA, the CDR3 is TGTGCCAGCAGTGAGACGAGCTGGAATCAGCCCCAGCATTTT. This encodes CASSETSWNQPQHF.

The chain carries TRBV11-2 and TRBJ2-1, with 9 bases lining up with TRBD2. The CDR3 consists of 13 residues. CDR1 is SGHAT, CDR2 FQNNGV, per germline. V was clipped by 3 bases and J by 8 bases; unmatched bases: 2. The CDR3 sequence: CASSLGLAYEQFF. In DNA, the CDR3 is TGTGCCAGCAGCTTGGGACTAGCCTATGAGCAGTTCTTC.

V and J are TRBV6-1 and TRBJ2-7; 7 nucleotides match TRBD2. This CDR3 comprises 14 residues. Germline CDR1 is MNHNS and CDR2 is SASEGT. V was clipped by 2 bases and J by 6 bases; unmatched bases: 7. The CDR3 here is CASSEFQGGSEQYV. For the CDR3, the DNA is TGTGCCAGCAGTGAATTCCAGGGAGGGTCCGAGCAGTACGTC.

V usage is TRBV9 and J usage is TRBJ1-6, with TRBD1 matching 10 bases. Germline loops: CDR1 SGDLS, CDR2 YYNGEE. V trimming: 3 bases; J trimming: 7 bases; junction bases outside the gene matches: 7. The CDR3 contains 16 residues. CDR3 bases: TGTGCCAGCAGCGCCGGACAGGGGGATATCAATTCACCCCTCCACTTT. It yields the protein CASSAGQGDINSPLHF.